Sequencing of this TCR beta chain was carried out in a study of CD8 T cells in Susac syndrome (dated by TCRdb to about 2019). Background on the whole study: Whether CD8+ T cell activation and differentiation in Susac syndrome was antigen driven was tested using repertoire sequencing. The study compared CD8+ T cell repertoire clonality among over ten healthy donors, roughly 14 Susac syndrome patients and fewer than 19 multiple sclerosis patients.

Overall study results and their limits: The TCR sequencing and HLA analysis was acknowledged to have included a relatively small number of individuals.

Peripheral blood CD8+ and CD4+ T cells from healthy donors, Susac syndrome patients and multiple sclerosis patients were profiled using high-throughput TCR beta sequencing. Multiple sclerosis controls were treatment-naive patients with stable or active relapsing-remitting disease fulfilling revised McDonald criteria. Bulk CD8+ and CD4+ T cells were purified magnetically by negative isolation, whereas CD8+ TEMRA cells were enriched by FACS. Blood was collected in EDTA tubes and processed within 24 hours, with PBMCs isolated through density gradient centrifugation. PBMCs intended for TCR sequencing were cryopreserved in liquid nitrogen and were subsequently thawed in a 37 degrees C water bath. Purity of sorted or isolated CD4+, CD8+ and CD8+ TEMRA cells was at least 90%. RNA was extracted using the RNeasy kit, and roughly 0.45 to 1 ug of the RNA was reverse transcribed with random hexamers. The immunoSEQ multiplex PCR assay, which covers 54 Vbeta and 13 Jbeta segments, was used to amplify TCR beta CDR3 regions. PCR amplification bias was corrected using a synthetic template baseline for primer optimization and computational correction. Regarding the original processing steps: Only productive sequences were kept, with reads annotated to V, D and J genes according to IMGT and analyzed in immunoSEQ Analyzer. To calculate clonality, Shannon entropy was normalized by log2 of the number of productive unique sequences and then subtracted from one. Public and private clones were assessed among the 100 most prevalent clones of each patient and control. A clone was defined as Susac-specific if it was absent from the healthy and MS cohorts, from over 1,000 published viral clones and from other ImmuneACCESS disease sequences. TCRdb took the public reads, trimmed them with fastp at Q25, ran MiXCR for clone calling and kept in-frame beta chains. Here each entry gathers all rows of one CDR3 protein and keeps the most common genes and DNA. The V and J calls come from TCRdb's annotation, not from the publication. Present in this sample are some 130,000 distinct CDR3 sequences, around nine tenths of which were seen just once. The top ten clonotypes cover around 0.22% of the sample.

Of note for this clonotype: The clone's antigen remains unknown. No much larger clone exists at a distance of one base, and base qualities are not known.

The CDR3 starts with the cysteine, ends with the phenylalanine, and has 15 residues. Only the CDR3 DNA stays, 45 bases, in frame from base 1. The germline ends are 15 bases apart after V is trimmed by 4 bases and J by 3 bases. According to the germline V gene (reference sequence), CDR1 reads PRHDT and CDR2 reads FYEKMQ. The sequence is built from TRBV13 and TRBJ1-1; a weak D assignment points to TRBD1 (6 bases agree). This sequence originates from a human donor with multiple sclerosis. Material: CD8+ T cells from PBMCs. The nucleotide sequence reads TGTGCCAGCAGCTCCCCTCTGGAGGGGGACACTGAAGCTTTCTTT. This is translated as CASSSPLEGDTEAFF.